The 22 T cell receptor beta chains presented below share a single source sample, sequenced in a study of T cell responses to AZD1222 COVID-19 vaccine. Assay: immunoSEQ multiplex PCR; the TCRdb copy retains only in-frame clones and omits some. The repertoire holds tens of thousands of clones, with more than 90% as singletons. Specimen: peripheral blood, collected 28 days after the second AZD1222 dose. The receptor source for this set is an adult who received the AZD1222 COVID-19 vaccine.

The J gene is TRBJ2-1, the V gene TRBV28; 9 bases match TRBD2. V lost 3 bases, J lost 4 bases, and 16 bases stayed unmatched. This CDR3 has 19 residues. Germline V gives CDR1 MDHEN, CDR2 SYDVKM. CDR3 region: CASSFAQFSQTSGYNEQFF. The CDR3 bases are TGTGCCAGCAGTTTCGCCCAGTTCAGCCAGACTAGCGGATACAATGAGCAGTTCTTC.

The chain carries TRBV25-1 and TRBJ2-7; 9 bases align to TRBD1. Germline CDR1 reads MGHDK; CDR2 reads SYGVNS. With 1 base clipped from V and 5 bases from J, the junction kept 6 bases outside the gene matches. There are 15 residues in the CDR3. The CDR3 DNA reads TGTGCCAGCAGTGAATCTGGACAGGGGTCACACGAGCAGTACTTC. Protein: CASSESGQGSHEQYF.

V gene TRBV19 combines with J gene TRBJ1-1, with TRBD1 as a possible D gene (6 bases). V was cut by 7 bases and J by 4 bases, with 19 bases left in between. The CDR3 is made up of 15 amino acids. Germline V gene sequence: CDR1 LNHDA, CDR2 SQIVND (reference sequence). CDR3 in amino acids: CASTQRGGGVTEAFF. The CDR3 bases are TGTGCCAGTACCCAGAGGGGAGGGGGTGTCACTGAAGCTTTCTTT. Variable domain in full (rest from reference TRBV19 and TRBJ1-1): DGGITQSPKYLFRKEGQNVTLSCEQNLNHDAMYWYRQDPGQGLRLIYYSQIVNDFQKGDIAEGYSVSREKKESFPLTVTSAQKNPTAFYLCASTQRGGGVTEAFFGQGTRLTVV.

The CDR3 protein is CASSFQGGRYEQYF. The DNA of the CDR3 is TGTGCCAGCAGCTTCCAGGGGGGGAGATACGAGCAGTACTTC. V gene TRBV5-4 combines with J gene TRBJ2-7; the D gene could be TRBD1 or TRBD2 (7 bases each). Germline V CDR1 and CDR2: SGHNT, YYREEE (reference sequence). The ends were cut back, 2 bases at V and 4 bases at J, with 13 bases in the middle. The CDR3 consists of 14 residues.

This clone was seen a single time. The chain couples TRBV12-3 or TRBV12-4 to TRBJ1-5, with D uncertain. The CDR3 consists of 13 residues. The germline V and J ends were trimmed by 5 bases and 6 bases, with 11 bases remaining between them. The CDR3 protein is CASSPLGGQPQHF. The CDR3 DNA sequence: TGTGCCAGCAGTCCCCTTGGAGGTCAGCCCCAGCATTTT.

This clone was observed once. V gene TRBV4-3 combines with J gene TRBJ1-2; the D gene is possibly TRBD1 (6 bases). The V and J ends lost 1 base and 3 bases respectively, with 12 bases between them. Per germline, CDR1 LGHNA and CDR2 YSLEER. The CDR3 spans 15 residues. The CDR3 nucleotides are TGCGCCAGCAGCCAAGCGCTACAGGGAGACTATGGCTACACCTTC. Its translation: CASSQALQGDYGYTF.

In this sample, this clone turned up a few times. The genes are TRBV6-2 or TRBV6-3 and TRBJ1-6; 7 nucleotides match TRBD1. This CDR3 contains 15 residues. CDR1 is MNHEY and CDR2 is SVGEGT in the germline V gene. The J segment lost 5 bases and the V segment lost 6 bases, leaving 7 bases of the junction unmatched. The CDR3 sequence is CASSLYRGNNSPLHF. CDR3 nucleotide sequence: TGTGCCAGCAGCCTTTACAGGGGAAATAATTCACCCCTCCACTTT.

This chain uses TRBV4-1 with TRBJ1-6; D unclear. V lost 1 base, J lost 2 bases, and 9 bases lay in between. This CDR3 region has 16 residues. Germline CDR1 MGHRA, CDR2 YSYEKL. DNA for the CDR3: TGCGCCAGCAGCCAAGGAAGGATGACCTATAATTCACCCCTCCACTTT. It encodes CASSQGRMTYNSPLHF.

This chain uses TRBV11-3 with TRBJ2-1, with D maybe TRBD2 (6 bases). This CDR3 contains 15 residues. Trimming left V 3 bases short and J 4 bases short, with 13 bases between. Germline V lookup: CDR1 SGHNT, CDR2 YENEEA. CDR3 nucleotides: TGTGCCAGCAGCTTCCGGGGTGGGGGGTACAATGAGCAGTTCTTC. The encoded protein is CASSFRGGGYNEQFF. Filled out from reference TRBV11-3 and TRBJ2-1, the complete variable domain reads EAGVVQSPRYKIIEKKQPVAFWCNPISGHNTLYWYLQNLGQGPELLIRYENEEAVDDSQLPKDRFSAERLKGVDSTLKIQPAELGDSAVYLCASSFRGGGYNEQFFGPGTRLTVL.

This chain uses TRBV5-6 with TRBJ2-7, with 14 positions matching TRBD2. Trimming at V came to 3 bases and at J to 5 bases, leaving 4 bases not matched to a gene. The CDR3 is 15 residues long. Germline V gives CDR1 SGHDT, CDR2 YYEEEE. DNA of the CDR3: TGTGCCAGCAGCTCGCCGGGACTAGCGGGAGACGAGCAGTACTTC. Its protein is CASSSPGLAGDEQYF.

The V gene is TRBV5-1, the J gene TRBJ1-3; D gene ambiguous. The CDR3 is 16 amino acids. Between the trimmed V and J ends, which lost 0 bases and 0 bases, there was a span of 10 bases. CDR1 is SGHRS and CDR2 is YFSETQ in the germline V gene. Here the CDR3 DNA reads TGCGCCAGCAGCTTGGCACCGCAGAACTCTGGAAACACCATATATTTT. Translating gives CASSLAPQNSGNTIYF.

CDR3 nucleotides: TGTGCCACCTCCGAACGGGACAGGGCCAACACTGAAGCTTTCTTT. Translating it yields CATSERDRANTEAFF. This chain links TRBV7-8 with TRBJ1-1; 9 bases align to TRBD1. Germline loops: CDR1 SGHVS, CDR2 FQNEAQ. V shed 10 bases, J shed 2 bases, and the junction held 11 bases outside the gene matches. The CDR3 has 15 amino acids.

The rearrangement links TRBV6-5 to TRBJ1-4; 8 nucleotides line up with TRBD1. Germline CDR1 reads MNHEY; CDR2 reads SVGAGI. CDR3 length: 15 residues. After removal of 4 bases from V and 7 bases from J, the junction contained 8 bases not matched to a gene. CDR3 amino acids: CASSLSTGAGEKLFF. CDR3 bases: TGTGCCAGCAGTTTGTCGACAGGGGCGGGTGAAAAACTGTTTTTT.

This clone was seen only once. The J gene is TRBJ2-5, the V gene TRBV5-1; a possible D gene is TRBD1 (6 bases). The CDR3 consists of 14 residues. Germline-derived CDR1 and CDR2 are SGHRS and YFSETQ. Trimming shortened V by 1 base and J by 0 bases, and 7 bases separated the two germline ends. Written as DNA, the CDR3 is TGCGCCAGCAGCTTGCAGGGGAACCAAGAGACCCAGTACTTC. As protein: CASSLQGNQETQYF.

The V and J genes are TRBV6-5 and TRBJ1-1, with a weak D call TRBD1 (6 bases). The V gene lost 0 bases and the J gene lost 0 bases, with 8 bases spanning the gap. CDR3 length equals 15 residues. Germline CDR1 and CDR2: MNHEY and SVGAGI. The CDR3 is CASSYSYRVNTEAFF. CDR3 DNA: TGTGCCAGCAGTTACTCGTACAGGGTGAACACTGAAGCTTTCTTT.

In its sample, this clone was seen once. The chain employs TRBV29-1 and TRBJ2-1; 7 bases are shared with TRBD2. CDR3 size: 11 residues. Germline CDR1 reads SQVTM; CDR2 reads ANQGSEA. With V trimmed by 3 bases and J by 9 bases, 2 bases remained unmatched. CDR3 loop: CSVESGGEQFF. CDR3 DNA: TGCAGCGTTGAGTCGGGAGGTGAGCAGTTCTTC.

The chain uses TRBV29-1 and TRBJ1-1; no definite D call. CDR3 size: 15 residues. Germline loops: CDR1 SQVTM, CDR2 ANQGSEA. Trimming left V 6 bases short and J 0 bases short, with 17 bases between. CDR3 in amino acids: CSVLAEESVNTEAFF. CDR3 DNA: TGCAGCGTCTTAGCAGAGGAAAGCGTGAACACTGAAGCTTTCTTT.

The genes are TRBV11-3 and TRBJ1-2; possibly TRBD1 for D (5 bases). The V end was cut by 4 bases, the J end by 7 bases, with 10 bases between. The length of the CDR3 is 12 residues. Germline V lookup: CDR1 SGHNT, CDR2 YENEEA. The CDR3 DNA is TGTGCCAGCAGCTCAGGAGGGGCTGGCTACACCTTC. Its protein is CASSSGGAGYTF.

V usage is TRBV12-5 and J usage is TRBJ1-2; TRBD1 aligns across 10 bases. CDR1 and CDR2 (germline): LGHNT, FRNRAP. CDR3 length: 17 residues. V dropped 2 bases and J dropped 1; count of bases not matched to a gene: 7. The CDR3 bases are TGTGCTAGTGGTTTGCCAGATGGACAGGGGGTTAACTATGGCTACACCTTC. It encodes CASGLPDGQGVNYGYTF.

For the CDR3, the DNA is TGTGCCAGCAGTCCCAACCTAGGGACAGCCGGGGAGCTGTTTTTT. Its translation: CASSPNLGTAGELFF. The chain employs TRBV28 and TRBJ2-2; 7 bases are a match to TRBD1. The junction had 9 bases not matched to a gene; V was cut back by 5 bases and J by 6 bases. Germline V gives CDR1 MDHEN, CDR2 SYDVKM. This CDR3 is built from 15 residues. The variable domain in full, with the rest retrieved from reference TRBV28 and TRBJ2-2, is DVKVTQSSRYLVKRTGEKVFLECVQDMDHENMFWYRQDPGLGLRLIYFSYDVKMKEKGDIPEGYSVSREKKERFSLILESASTNQTSMYLCASSPNLGTAGELFFGEGSRLTVL.

The chain uses TRBV5-4 and TRBJ2-7; D ambiguous. The germline V gene encodes CDR1 SGHNT and CDR2 YYREEE (reference sequence). There are 12 residues in the CDR3. Trimming left V 10 bases short and J 0 bases short, with 11 bases between. CDR3 nucleotides: TGTGCCGCATCCACACGCTCCTACGAGCAGTACTTC. Translation: CAASTRSYEQYF.

The chain combines TRBV2 with TRBJ2-3, with TRBD2 matching 10 bases. Trimming removed 0 bases from V and 13 bases from J; junction bases left unmatched: 4. CDR3 length: 13 amino acids. Germline V gives CDR1 SNHLY, CDR2 FYNNEI. Here the CDR3 DNA reads TGTGCCAGCAGTGAAGCGCGCGGACTAGCGGAGTATTTT. This codes for CASSEARGLAEYF.